The T cell receptor beta chain described here comes from a study of blood T cells in healthy people across ages. General study points: Researchers deemed the diversity estimates from one million T cells underestimates. Per million T cells, TCR beta diversity dropped about linearly as age rose.

Notes on this clonotype: The antigen remains unidentified.

A second about 6 to 11 cycle PCR used barcoded and J-beta primers. Every cDNA molecule carried a tag from a template-switch adaptor bearing 12 random nucleotides. TCRdb re-called the 5' RACE reads through MiXCR, storing one row per CDR3 protein. The sample holds roughly 800,000 distinct CDR3 sequences, roughly 60% seen once. Peripheral blood samples of 9 to 10 milliliters were drawn from each donor. The sequencing sample was made of blood. The source is a man in his thirties or forties in good health.

The CDR3 is CASSYMMAGASYEQYF. The CDR3 coding sequence is TGTGCCAGCAGTTACATGATGGCGGGGGCTTCCTACGAGCAGTACTTC. The chain uses TRBV6-6 and TRBJ2-7; possibly TRBD2 for D (7 bases). The CDR3 runs 16 residues. V was trimmed by 2 bases and J by 1 base, leaving 15 bases between them. Germline V gene sequence: CDR1 MNHNY, CDR2 SVGAGI (reference sequence).